A single sample gave rise to the 17 T cell receptor beta chains below, sequenced in a study of cytomegalovirus exposure and HLA in healthy donors (dated by TCRdb to about 2017). The method behind the library was the immunoSEQ multiplex PCR assay. A mixture of 60 forward primers for TCR Vbeta segments and 13 reverse primers for TCR Jbeta segments was used in the multiplex PCR. TCRdb took this table from immuneACCESS and kept in-frame rearrangements with V and J called. Such tables lack part of the clones; where checked against another copy, unresolved V genes explain under half of the gap, and the rest is unexplained. The sample table on file contains over 100,000 clones. The ten most abundant clones make up about 1.8% of the sample. Sequenced sample: PBMCs. The receptors originated from a man between 18 and 35 years old in good health and CMV-seronegative.

The V and J genes are TRBV7-3 and TRBJ2-1, with a tentative D call TRBD2 (6 bases). This CDR3 comprises 12 residues. Germline CDR1 and CDR2: SGHTA and FQGTGA. Trimming took off 4 bases at V and 7 bases at J, with 8 bases between the two ends. In DNA form, the CDR3 reads TGTGCCAGCAGCTCCGGGGGAAATGAGCAGTTCTTC. Protein sequence: CASSSGGNEQFF.

The chain recombines TRBV28 with TRBJ2-2; D may be TRBD2 (5 bases). The CDR3 spans 15 residues. Trimming stripped 0 bases from V and 6 bases from J, with 11 bases between. In germline, CDR1 is MDHEN, CDR2 SYDVKM. The CDR3, as DNA: TGTGCCAGCAGTTTATGGGCCTGGCGGGCCGGGGAGCTGTTTTTT. Its translation is CASSLWAWRAGELFF.

The chain couples TRBV11-3 to TRBJ2-7, with 11 bases lining up with TRBD2. The length of the CDR3 is 16 residues. Germline V gene lookup returns CDR1 SGHNT and CDR2 YENEEA. Trimming cost V 1 base and J 0 bases; bases outside gene matches: 2. As DNA, the CDR3 is TGTGCCAGCAGCTTAGTTCTAGCGGGAGGCTCCTACGAGCAGTACTTC. Translation gives CASSLVLAGGSYEQYF.

This chain links TRBV19 with TRBJ1-4, with D perhaps TRBD1 (6 bases). The CDR3 is made up of 17 amino acids. Trimming removed 2 bases at V and 0 bases at J, with 13 bases between. Germline V gene sequence: CDR1 LNHDA, CDR2 SQIVND (reference sequence). The CDR3 spells CASSIQGRWATNEKLFF. The DNA of the CDR3 is TGTGCCAGTAGTATACAGGGGCGTTGGGCAACTAATGAAAAACTGTTTTTT.

This chain joins TRBV28 and TRBJ2-7, with D possibly matching TRBD2 (6 bases). Germline assignment: CDR1 MDHEN and CDR2 SYDVKM. V lost 7 bases to trimming and J lost 9 bases, with 19 bases between them. This CDR3 is built from 13 residues. CDR3 loop: CASTKSGGKWQYF. The CDR3 nucleotides read TGTGCCAGCACCAAAAGTGGAGGGAAGTGGCAGTACTTC. Based on the CDR3 plus reference TRBV28 and TRBJ2-7, the full variable domain is DVKVTQSSRYLVKRTGEKVFLECVQDMDHENMFWYRQDPGLGLRLIYFSYDVKMKEKGDIPEGYSVSREKKERFSLILESASTNQTSMYLCASTKSGGKWQYFGPGTRLTVT.

The V call is TRBV5-6, the J call TRBJ1-4, with D possibly TRBD1 on 5 matching bases. This CDR3 contains 14 residues. The V end lost 3 bases, the J end lost 10 bases, and 16 bases lay between the germline ends. In germline, CDR1 is SGHDT, CDR2 YYEEEE. CDR3 loop: CASSSGTLSGKLFF. CDR3 nucleotides: TGTGCCAGCAGCTCCGGGACTCTCTCGGGAAAACTGTTTTTT.

The chain carries TRBV7-2 and TRBJ2-3; D not resolved. Trimming took off 4 bases at V and 2 bases at J, with 4 bases between the two ends. The CDR3 is made up of 12 amino acids. Germline V gives CDR1 SGHTA, CDR2 FQGNSA. The CDR3 loop is CASSSYTDTQYF. CDR3 DNA sequence: TGTGCCAGCAGCTCGTACACAGATACGCAGTATTTT. Filled out from reference TRBV7-2 and TRBJ2-3, the complete variable domain reads GAGVSQSPSNKVTEKGKDVELRCDPISGHTALYWYRQSLGQGLEFLIYFQGNSAPDKSGLPSDRFSAERTGGSVSTLTIQRTQQEDSAVYLCASSSYTDTQYFGPGTRLTVL.

The rearrangement links TRBV11-3 to TRBJ2-1; tentative D call: TRBD2 (6 bases). CDR1 and CDR2 from the germline V gene are SGHNT and YENEEA. With 6 bases removed from V and 0 bases from J, the gap between germline ends came to 27 bases. The CDR3 covers 20 residues. The CDR3 coding sequence is TGTGCCAGCAGTTTCACCCTTCAATGGCGGGACTCTCGCTCCTACAATGAGCAGTTCTTC. Protein: CASSFTLQWRDSRSYNEQFF.

The chain recombines TRBV7-9 with TRBJ2-7, with TRBD2 matching 13 bases. CDR1 is SEHNR and CDR2 is FQNEAQ in the germline V gene (reference sequence). The CDR3 is 15 amino acids. Trimming removed 4 bases from V and 3 bases from J; junction bases left unmatched: 3. Written as DNA, the CDR3 is TGTGCCAGCAGCTCGGGACTAGCGGGGCACTACGAGCAGTACTTC. It translates to CASSSGLAGHYEQYF.

The chain has TRBV5-1 and TRBJ1-4, with 7 bases lining up with TRBD1. Trimming took 4 bases from V and 8 from J; bases not matched to a gene: 8. The germline V gene encodes CDR1 SGHRS and CDR2 YFSETQ. The CDR3 has 14 residues. CDR3 DNA: TGCGCCAGCAGCACCGACAGGGTGGGAGAAAAACTGTTTTTT. Residues: CASSTDRVGEKLFF.

CDR3 protein: CASSLGDWSSYEQYF. The CDR3 nucleotides read TGTGCCAGCAGCTTGGGAGACTGGAGCTCCTACGAGCAGTACTTC. The chain links TRBV5-6 to TRBJ2-7; D remains unclear. Trimming removed 0 bases from V and 0 bases from J, with 10 bases in between. CDR1 and CDR2 from the germline V gene are SGHDT and YYEEEE. This CDR3 has 15 residues. The full variable domain, completed using reference TRBV5-6 and TRBJ2-7, is DAGVTQSPTHLIKTRGQQVTLRCSPKSGHDTVSWYQQALGQGPQFIFQYYEEEERQRGNFPDRFSGHQFPNYSSELNVNALLLGDSALYLCASSLGDWSSYEQYFGPGTRLTVT.

The chain joins TRBV6-6 to TRBJ1-1, with TRBD1 matching 8 bases. The CDR3 totals 13 residues. Germline V lookup: CDR1 MNHNY, CDR2 SVGAGI (reference sequence). V shed 4 bases and J 6 bases; nucleotides not matched to a gene: 4. The CDR3 reads CASSFDRGSEAFF. The CDR3 bases are TGTGCCAGCAGTTTTGACAGGGGTTCTGAAGCTTTCTTT.

This chain links TRBV9 with TRBJ1-1; D is uncertain. The germline V gene has CDR1 SGDLS and CDR2 YYNGEE. With 0 bases removed from V and 2 bases from J, the gap between germline ends came to 8 bases. This CDR3 contains 14 residues. CDR3: CASSVGNLNTEAFF. CDR3 nucleotide sequence: TGTGCCAGCAGCGTAGGTAACTTAAACACTGAAGCTTTCTTT.

The V gene is TRBV27, the J gene TRBJ1-1; D gene uncertain. The length of the CDR3 is 13 residues. With 4 bases removed from V and 1 base from J, the gap between germline ends came to 7 bases. Germline V gene lookup returns CDR1 MNHEY and CDR2 SMNVEV (reference sequence). The CDR3 region is CASSWRANTEAFF. As DNA, the CDR3 is TGTGCCAGCAGTTGGAGGGCGAACACTGAAGCTTTCTTT.

This chain uses TRBV7-9 with TRBJ2-6, with no clear D. Per the germline V gene, CDR1 is SEHNR and CDR2 is FQNEAQ (reference sequence). The V end lost 6 bases, the J end lost 0 bases, and 15 bases lay between the germline ends. The CDR3 totals 17 residues. CDR3 in DNA: TGTGCCAGCAGTTTGGGCAGCATGGGCTCTGGGGCCAACGTCCTGACTTTC. It specifies CASSLGSMGSGANVLTF.

J is TRBJ2-7 and V is TRBV5-6; D is perhaps TRBD1 (6 bases). CDR1 is SGHDT and CDR2 is YYEEEE in the germline V gene. V shed 3 bases and J shed 6 bases, with 19 bases lying between them. This CDR3 has 15 amino acids. The CDR3 is CASSSQGSKGAEQYF. CDR3 DNA sequence: TGTGCCAGCAGCTCCCAGGGGAGTAAAGGGGCCGAGCAGTACTTC.

The CDR3 DNA reads as TGTGCCAGCAGCGTATCTGGAAACACCATATATTTT. Translating it yields CASSVSGNTIYF. The chain is built from TRBV7-2 and TRBJ1-3; no clear D gene. Deletions cut 5 bases from V and 1 base from J, with 3 bases between. The germline V gene has CDR1 SGHTA and CDR2 FQGNSA. The CDR3 is 12 amino acids.